These 31 T cell receptor beta chains originate from one sample sequenced in a study of blood T cell repertoires in COVID-19. Method: immunoSEQ multiplex PCR; TCRdb's copy keeps in-frame clones and lacks some. The sample includes some 48,000 clones, about nine tenths seen only once; the top ten take around 20%. The sequenced sample was peripheral blood. The origin of the receptors is an elderly woman in a cohort sampled during active or convalescent COVID-19.

CDR3 region: CASSRRSPTTSYNEQFF. For the CDR3, the DNA is TGTGCCAGCAGTAGGAGATCCCCGACGACTTCATACAATGAGCAGTTCTTC. V and J are TRBV6-2 or TRBV6-3 and TRBJ2-1; D uncertain. Trimming shortened V by 5 bases and J by 4 bases, and 21 bases separated the two germline ends. Germline CDR1 is MNHEY and CDR2 is SVGEGT. The CDR3 consists of 17 residues.

The chain employs TRBV4-1 and TRBJ1-5, with D hard to call. The length of the CDR3 is 13 residues. Germline V gene sequence: CDR1 MGHRA, CDR2 YSYEKL. V lost 5 bases and J lost 6, with 11 bases in between. CDR3 in amino acids: CASSTRQTQPQHF. The CDR3 bases are TGCGCCAGCAGCACCCGACAAACTCAGCCCCAGCATTTT.

V usage is TRBV9 and J usage is TRBJ2-5; the D is unclear. CDR3 size: 14 residues. Germline lookup yields CDR1 SGDLS and CDR2 YYNGEE. V was shortened by 0 bases and J by 2 bases, with 8 bases between the two germline ends. In DNA, the CDR3 is TGTGCCAGCAGCGTAGGAGGCAGACAAGAGACCCAGTACTTC. Protein: CASSVGGRQETQYF.

The chain carries TRBV19 and TRBJ1-6; 10 bases map to TRBD1. Looked up from germline, CDR1 is LNHDA and CDR2 is SQIVND (reference sequence). This CDR3 spans 14 amino acids. V lost 6 bases, J lost 7 bases, and 3 bases stayed unmatched. This chain's CDR3 is CASRKGQGNSPLHF. Here the CDR3 DNA reads TGTGCCAGTAGAAAGGGACAGGGGAATTCACCCCTCCACTTT.

The chain links TRBV27 to TRBJ2-1, with 9 bases matching TRBD2. The CDR3 sequence is 17 residues long. Germline CDR1 reads MNHEY; CDR2 reads SMNVEV (reference sequence). V was pared by 2 bases and J by 8 bases, with 13 bases of the junction left unmatched. Here the CDR3 DNA reads TGTGCCAGCAGTTTAATGGGCGGGGGGGCTTGGGTGGATGAGCAGTTCTTC. Encoded protein: CASSLMGGGAWVDEQFF.

The gene calls are TRBV9 and TRBJ2-3; weak D call: TRBD1 (5 bases). Germline CDR1 SGDLS, CDR2 YYNGEE. Trimming removed 3 bases from V and 1 base from J, with 12 bases in between. The CDR3 consists of 15 residues. The CDR3 DNA reads as TGTGCCAGCAGCGGAAGGGGTGATGGCACAGATACGCAGTATTTT. It encodes CASSGRGDGTDTQYF.

The gene calls are TRBV10-1 and TRBJ1-6; no clear D. Trimming cost V 3 bases and J 6 bases, with 9 bases left between them. There are 14 residues in the CDR3. Germline loops: CDR1 WNHNN, CDR2 SYGVQD (reference sequence). This chain's CDR3 is CASSEGLTNSPLHF. DNA of the CDR3: TGCGCCAGCAGTGAAGGACTGACTAATTCACCCCTCCACTTT.

The chain carries TRBV5-1 and TRBJ1-5; D might be TRBD1 (5 bases). With 4 bases removed from V and 2 bases from J, the gap between germline ends came to 10 bases. The CDR3 has 14 residues. Germline values: CDR1 SGHRS, CDR2 YFSETQ. In nucleotides, the CDR3 is TGCGCCAGCAGCCGGGGGGAGGGCAATCAGCCCCAGCATTTT. Protein sequence: CASSRGEGNQPQHF.

The rearrangement joins TRBV7-2 to TRBJ1-1; D is undetermined. The germline V gene has CDR1 SGHTA and CDR2 FQGNSA. V was pared by 1 base and J by 1 base, with 16 bases between. This CDR3 spans 17 amino acids. CDR3 sequence: CASSLDGWVAENTEAFF. CDR3 nucleotide sequence: TGTGCCAGCAGCTTAGACGGGTGGGTAGCGGAGAACACTGAAGCTTTCTTT.

This chain joins TRBV7-2 and TRBJ1-1; D possibly corresponds to TRBD1 (5 bases). Germline V gene lookup returns CDR1 SGHTA and CDR2 FQGNSA. CDR3 size: 13 residues. Trimming took off 0 bases at V and 5 bases at J, with 7 bases between the two ends. CDR3 sequence: CASSLARGTEAFF. The CDR3 DNA reads TGTGCCAGCAGCTTAGCGCGGGGGACTGAAGCTTTCTTT.

J is TRBJ1-4 and V is TRBV5-4, with a possible D match to TRBD1 (5 bases). Trimming pared 1 base from V and 7 bases from J, leaving 8 bases between. CDR1 SGHNT and CDR2 YYREEE come from the germline V gene (reference sequence). The CDR3 is 13 amino acids. CDR3 amino acids: CASSLQGSEKLFF. The CDR3 region has the DNA TGTGCCAGCAGCTTGCAGGGTAGTGAAAAACTGTTTTTT.

The V gene is TRBV7-2, the J gene TRBJ2-5, with D maybe TRBD2 (5 bases). The V gene lost 10 bases and the J gene lost 5 bases, with 23 bases spanning the gap. The CDR3 has 15 residues. Germline V gene lookup returns CDR1 SGHTA and CDR2 FQGNSA. In nucleotides, the CDR3 is TGTGCCACCACCCCCTCGGGGTTTTCCGACGAGACCCAGTACTTC. This codes for CATTPSGFSDETQYF.

The chain is built from TRBV7-2 and TRBJ2-5; D is possibly TRBD2 (5 bases). The germline CDR1 and CDR2 sequences are SGHTA and FQGNSA. The CDR3 is made up of 20 amino acids. V was trimmed by 0 bases and J by 2 bases, leaving 25 bases between them. The CDR3 coding sequence is TGTGCCAGCAGCTTAGCGCGGATCAGTTTTTCTTTCGGAGGACAAGAGACCCAGTACTTC. Amino acids: CASSLARISFSFGGQETQYF.

CDR3 in amino acids: CASSNRQGFNEQYF. CDR3 in DNA: TGTGCCAGCAGCAACCGCCAGGGGTTTAACGAGCAGTACTTC. The chain couples TRBV7-2 to TRBJ2-7; the D gene is possibly TRBD1 (6 bases). The CDR3 spans 14 residues. V was shortened by 5 bases and J by 5 bases, with 16 bases between the two germline ends. Germline V gives CDR1 SGHTA, CDR2 FQGNSA.

The chain has TRBV3-1 (or the pseudogene TRBV3-2) and TRBJ1-3; D gene ambiguous. V lost 1 base to trimming and J lost 1 base, with 5 bases between them. Germline CDR1 is LGHDT and CDR2 is YNNKEL (reference sequence). The CDR3 is made up of 14 amino acids. CDR3 DNA sequence: TGTGCCAGCAGCCAAGTGAGTTCTGGAAACACCATATATTTT. It yields the protein CASSQVSSGNTIYF.

The chain couples TRBV28 to TRBJ1-1; 7 bases are shared with TRBD1. CDR3 length: 16 residues. V gave up 2 bases and J gave up 1 base; unmatched junction bases: 7. Germline lookup yields CDR1 MDHEN and CDR2 SYDVKM. In nucleotides, the CDR3 is TGTGCCAGCAGTTTACACGCAGGGGGTGCGAACACTGAAGCTTTCTTT. Residues: CASSLHAGGANTEAFF.

This clone was seen once. The chain couples TRBV5-4 to TRBJ1-2; D may be TRBD1 (5 bases). There are 13 residues in the CDR3. Germline CDR1 is SGHNT and CDR2 is YYREEE (reference sequence). Trimming stripped 3 bases from V and 7 bases from J, with 13 bases between. The CDR3 DNA follows: TGTGCCAGCAGCTGGGCCAGGGAGGGTGGCTACACCTTC. Amino acid sequence: CASSWAREGGYTF.

V is TRBV5-8 and J is TRBJ1-3; TRBD1 agrees at 9 bases. Germline V gene sequence: CDR1 SGHTS, CDR2 YDEGEE. This CDR3 contains 15 residues. V lost 4 bases, J lost 2 bases, and 4 bases stayed unmatched. The chain's CDR3 is CASSPGQGTGNTIYF. CDR3 coding DNA: TGTGCCAGCAGCCCGGGACAGGGCACTGGAAACACCATATATTTT.

This chain joins TRBV30 and TRBJ1-1; 8 nucleotides align to TRBD1. The CDR3 length is 13 residues. CDR1 and CDR2 from the germline V gene are GTSNPN and SVGIG (reference sequence). The ends lost 2 bases at V and 11 bases at J; junction bases unmatched: 10. The DNA of the CDR3 is TGTGCCTGGAGTCCCTCCCTCAGGGGGCAGGCTTTCTTT. It translates to CAWSPSLRGQAFF.

This sequence joins TRBV5-1 and TRBJ1-3, with D possibly being TRBD1 (6 bases). The CDR3 length is 14 residues. The germline gives CDR1 SGHRS, CDR2 YFSETQ. V was shortened by 3 bases and J by 5 bases, with 12 bases between the two germline ends. The CDR3 spells CASSSNGQRNTIYF. CDR3 sequence (DNA): TGCGCCAGCAGCTCGAACGGACAGAGAAACACCATATATTTT.

The V and J genes are TRBV16 and TRBJ1-2, with D perhaps TRBD1 (5 bases). This CDR3 has 12 amino acids. With 3 bases removed from V and 8 bases from J, the gap between germline ends came to 10 bases. Germline CDR1 and CDR2: KGHSY and FQNENV. The CDR3 is CASSHTGEGYTF. CDR3 sequence (DNA): TGTGCCAGCAGCCATACGGGGGAAGGCTACACCTTC.

V usage is TRBV5-6 and J usage is TRBJ1-5; no reliable D call. Germline CDR1 SGHDT, CDR2 YYEEEE. The V end lost 1 base, the J end lost 2 bases, and 22 bases lay between the germline ends. CDR3 size: 19 residues. Written as DNA, the CDR3 is TGTGCCAGCAGCTTGAACCCGGCCAGTAGGCCCCTAGGCAATCAGCCCCAGCATTTT. It translates to CASSLNPASRPLGNQPQHF.

The genes are TRBV10-3 and TRBJ1-2, with a possible D match to TRBD1 (5 bases). Germline values: CDR1 ENHRY, CDR2 SYGVKD. This CDR3 spans 13 amino acids. V lost 3 bases and J lost 8, with 13 bases in between. The CDR3 region is CAISDGPGDGYTF. CDR3 nucleotide sequence: TGTGCCATCAGTGATGGGCCGGGGGACGGCTACACCTTC.

This clone was observed a single time. The gene calls are TRBV11-3 and TRBJ2-1; D may be TRBD1 (5 bases). The germline gives CDR1 SGHNT, CDR2 YENEEA. CDR3 length: 14 amino acids. V shed 5 bases and J shed 3 bases, with 11 bases lying between them. As DNA, the CDR3 is TGTGCCAGCAGCCAAGACAGTAACTACAATGAGCAGTTCTTC. Encoded protein: CASSQDSNYNEQFF.

The chain recombines TRBV18 with TRBJ1-3; D might be TRBD1 (5 bases). The CDR3 is 17 residues long. Germline V gives CDR1 KGHSH, CDR2 LQKENI. Between the trimmed V and J ends, which lost 0 bases and 1 base, there was a span of 13 bases. This CDR3 reads CASSPPSGGTSGNTIYF. Written as DNA, the CDR3 is TGTGCCAGCTCACCACCCTCGGGGGGTACTTCTGGAAACACCATATATTTT. Supplemented by reference TRBV18 and TRBJ1-3, the full variable domain reads NAGVMQNPRHLVRRRGQEARLRCSPMKGHSHVYWYRQLPEEGLKFMVYLQKENIIDESGMPKERFSAEFPKEGPSILRIQQVVRGDSAAYFCASSPPSGGTSGNTIYFGEGSWLTVV.

This clone came up once. The chain recombines TRBV5-1 with TRBJ1-1; TRBD1 is a possible D gene (5 bases). The V end was cut by 0 bases, the J end by 8 bases, with 11 bases between. Germline V gene sequence: CDR1 SGHRS, CDR2 YFSETQ. The CDR3 is 13 residues long. CDR3 amino acids: CASSLEYPGEAFF. CDR3 in DNA: TGCGCCAGCAGCTTGGAATATCCAGGGGAAGCTTTCTTT.

The chain is built from TRBV9 and TRBJ2-2; D gene unclear. V lost 0 bases to trimming and J lost 4 bases, with 7 bases between them. This CDR3 is built from 14 residues. The germline V gene has CDR1 SGDLS and CDR2 YYNGEE. CDR3 in DNA: TGTGCCAGCAGCGTAGGACATCTCACCGGGGAGCTGTTTTTT. It encodes CASSVGHLTGELFF.

The CDR3 here is CASSLGPVLAGGYEQFF. In DNA form, the CDR3 reads TGTGCCAGCAGCTTAGGGCCGGTGCTAGCGGGAGGTTACGAGCAGTTCTTC. The chain is built from TRBV7-8 and TRBJ2-1; 11 bases agree with TRBD2. The trim removed 1 base at V and 10 bases at J, leaving 12 bases unmatched. The CDR3 has 17 amino acids. The V gene's germline CDR1 is SGHVS and CDR2 FQNEAQ. Filled out from reference TRBV7-8 and TRBJ2-1, the complete variable domain reads GAGVSQSPRYKVAKRGQDVALRCDPISGHVSLFWYQQALGQGPEFLTYFQNEAQLDKSGLPSDRFFAERPEGSVSTLKIQRTQQEDSAVYLCASSLGPVLAGGYEQFFGPGTRLTVL.

J is TRBJ2-5 and V is TRBV6-5; tentatively, D is TRBD1 (5 bases). Trimming left V 8 bases short and J 5 bases short, with 18 bases between. Germline CDR1 and CDR2: MNHEY and SVGAGI. The CDR3 contains 14 residues. The CDR3 loop is CASSVGPQVETQYF. The CDR3 region has the DNA TGTGCCAGCTCGGTGGGGCCACAGGTGGAGACCCAGTACTTC.

V usage is TRBV5-4 and J usage is TRBJ2-5, with D possibly TRBD2 on 7 matching bases. The germline V gene has CDR1 SGHNT and CDR2 YYREEE (reference sequence). CDR3 length: 14 amino acids. The V end was cut by 4 bases, the J end by 4 bases, with 14 bases between. CDR3 bases: TGTGCCAGCAGCCGCACGGGGGGCGGAGAGACCCAGTACTTC. Translation gives CASSRTGGGETQYF.

This chain joins TRBV6-6 and TRBJ2-3, with 8 bases lining up with TRBD2. Germline V gene data show CDR1 as MNHNY and CDR2 as SVGAGI (reference sequence). The CDR3 extends over 15 amino acids. J gave up 2 bases and V 2 bases, and 3 bases lay outside the gene matches. The CDR3 sequence: CASSYGAGVTDTQYF. Written as DNA, the CDR3 is TGTGCCAGCAGTTACGGAGCGGGGGTCACAGATACGCAGTATTTT.